The 8 T cell receptor beta chains in this list originate from one sample, sequenced in a study of cytomegalovirus exposure and HLA in healthy donors. PCR employed 60 Vbeta and 13 Jbeta primers. The table came from immunoSEQ multiplex PCR; TCRdb's copy has only in-frame clones and leaves some out. The sample carries 150,000 or so clones, around 80% recorded once. The sequenced sample was PBMCs. The receptor set was obtained from a woman in her forties in good health and CMV-seropositive.

The CDR3 bases are TGTGCCAGCAGCTTAAAACTAGCGCTATACACCGGGGAGCTGTTTTTT. Translated: CASSLKLALYTGELFF. The chain is built from TRBV7-9 and TRBJ2-2, with 7 bases fitting TRBD2. V gave up 2 bases and J gave up 3 bases; unmatched junction bases: 6. The germline V gene has CDR1 SEHNR and CDR2 FQNEAQ (reference sequence). There are 16 residues in the CDR3.

The J gene is TRBJ1-1, the V gene TRBV7-9, with D possibly matching TRBD1 (6 bases). This CDR3 comprises 19 residues. The V gene's germline CDR1 is SEHNR and CDR2 FQNEAQ (reference sequence). Trimming shortened V by 2 bases and J by 2 bases, and 24 bases separated the two germline ends. The CDR3 DNA is TGTGCCAGCAGCTTATCCTCGGCGAAAGGGAGGGGGTATAACACTGAAGCTTTCTTT. Residues: CASSLSSAKGRGYNTEAFF. The full variable domain, completed using reference TRBV7-9 and TRBJ1-1, is DTGVSQNPRHKITKRGQNVTFRCDPISEHNRLYWYRQTLGQGPEFLTYFQNEAQLEKSRLLSDRFSAERPKGSFSTLEIQRTEQGDSAMYLCASSLSSAKGRGYNTEAFFGQGTRLTVV.

This clone was observed a few times. The rearrangement joins TRBV28 to TRBJ2-7; 9 positions match TRBD1. CDR1 MDHEN and CDR2 SYDVKM come from the germline V gene. Germline trimming cut 11 bases from V and 2 bases from J; bases unmatched to any gene: 10. The CDR3 is made up of 14 amino acids. CDR3 sequence (DNA): TGTGCCGCGGGAACAGGGGGCCGGCCCTACGAGCAGTACTTC. Protein sequence: CAAGTGGRPYEQYF.

The chain employs TRBV7-6 and TRBJ1-1; D may be TRBD1 (5 bases). The CDR3 is 15 residues long. V was cut by 5 bases and J by 3 bases, with 16 bases left in between. Germline assignment: CDR1 SGHVS and CDR2 FNYEAQ. This CDR3 reads CASSPHVGGDTEAFF. The CDR3 DNA reads as TGTGCCAGCAGCCCGCATGTGGGGGGTGACACTGAAGCTTTCTTT.

In this sample, this clone turned up a few times. The genes are TRBV19 and TRBJ1-5; a possible D gene is TRBD1 (5 bases). V gave up 8 bases and J gave up 5 bases, with 19 bases separating them. The CDR3 spans 15 residues. CDR1 and CDR2 (germline): LNHDA, SQIVND (reference sequence). The CDR3 DNA reads as TGTGCCAGTGATAGACAGTGGAGTGGCGATCAGCCCCAGCATTTT. It specifies CASDRQWSGDQPQHF.

This chain links TRBV6-1 with TRBJ1-5; the D is unclear. The V end lost 3 bases, the J end lost 2 bases, and 14 bases lay between the germline ends. The CDR3 is 16 amino acids. CDR1 MNHNS and CDR2 SASEGT come from the germline V gene. CDR3 bases: TGTGCCAGCAGTGATCTGTCCAGGCGAGGCAATCAGCCCCAGCATTTT. This encodes CASSDLSRRGNQPQHF.

V and J are TRBV6-1 and TRBJ1-5; D gene uncertain. V was shortened by 3 bases and J by 0 bases, with 15 bases between the two germline ends. This CDR3 is 17 amino acids long. Germline loops: CDR1 MNHNS, CDR2 SASEGT. For the CDR3, the DNA is TGTGCCAGCAGTGACACAGCAAAGTCTTATAGCAATCAGCCCCAGCATTTT. It translates to CASSDTAKSYSNQPQHF.

This clone turned up a few times. Other DNA sequences of this sample code for an identical CDR3. V and J are TRBV2 and TRBJ2-3, with TRBD1 matching over 7 bases. The CDR3 is 14 amino acids. Looked up from germline, CDR1 is SNHLY and CDR2 is FYNNEI. V was pared by 6 bases and J by 0 bases, with 3 bases of the junction left unmatched. The CDR3 here is CASSRDRSTDTQYF. The CDR3 DNA is TGTGCCAGCAGCAGGGACAGAAGCACAGATACGCAGTATTTT.